The clone carrying this TCR beta chain was seen ten or more times. Its antigen is unknown. Four PCR rounds used nested alpha and beta constant region primers plus the SP2 primer. Blood and skin TCR RNA was reverse transcribed with alpha and beta constant primers. TCRdb redid the calling of the UMI-ligation and nested PCR reads with MiXCR, one entry per CDR3 protein. The profile covers around 37,000 distinct CDR3 sequences, with approximately 11% appearing a single time and about 4% taken by the ten largest. This record comes from a study of naive and memory T cell subsets. General observations from the study: This RNA-based method may be sensitive to activation-related transcript changes. Both skin biopsy types reportedly yielded TCRs, tuberculin sites far more.

This sample's treatment: skin biopsy from PPD injection site in Mantoux-positive individual. The library had UMIs added by 3' ligation of an oligonucleotide to TCR cDNA. Tuberculin skin test biopsies were taken where PPD was injected in Mantoux-positive people. The J segment lost 0 bases and the V segment lost 1 base, leaving 3 bases of the junction unmatched. The CDR3 length is 16 residues. Per the germline V gene, CDR1 is MNHEY and CDR2 is SMNVEV (reference sequence). This clonotype was sampled from an adult in good health. The sample here was skin, taken from a tuberculin skin test site. The V and J genes are TRBV27 and TRBJ2-1; 7 bases line up with TRBD2. CDR3 sequence reads: CASSLWGGSSYNEQFF. For the CDR3, the DNA is TGTGCCAGCAGTTTATGGGGCGGGAGCTCCTACAATGAGCAGTTCTTC.